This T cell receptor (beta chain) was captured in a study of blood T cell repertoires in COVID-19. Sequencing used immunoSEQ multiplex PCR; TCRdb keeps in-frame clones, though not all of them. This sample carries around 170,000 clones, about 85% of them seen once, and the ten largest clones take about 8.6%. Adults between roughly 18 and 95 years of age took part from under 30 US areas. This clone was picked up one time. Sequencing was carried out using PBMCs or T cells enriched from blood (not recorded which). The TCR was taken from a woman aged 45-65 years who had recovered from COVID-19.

CDR3 nucleotides: TGTGCCAGCAGGGACTCAGGGGAGAGGGAGCTGTTTTTT. This gives the protein CASRDSGERELFF. The genes are TRBV12-3 or TRBV12-4 and TRBJ2-2; D possibly corresponds to TRBD1 (6 bases). Trimming shortened V by 6 bases and J by 9 bases, and 14 bases separated the two germline ends. CDR3 length: 13 residues.